Below are 7 T cell receptor beta chains sequenced from a single sample in a study of T cell responses to AZD1222 COVID-19 vaccine. Profiling relied on immunoSEQ multiplex PCR, and the TCRdb table lists in-frame clones only, not all of them. The sample records approximately 170,000 clones, 85% to 90% being singletons. Sequencing used peripheral blood, obtained 28 days after the second AZD1222 dose. These receptor sequences come from an adult who received the AZD1222 COVID-19 vaccine.

This clone was recorded a few times. The V call is TRBV4-1, the J call TRBJ2-7; TRBD2 might be the D (6 bases). Germline V gene sequence: CDR1 MGHRA, CDR2 YSYEKL. Deletions cut 1 base from V and 1 base from J, with 8 bases between. The CDR3 runs to 14 residues. The chain's CDR3 is CASSQGRESYEQYF. CDR3 nucleotides: TGCGCCAGCAGCCAAGGGCGGGAATCCTACGAGCAGTACTTC.

The rearrangement uses TRBV11-3 and TRBJ2-3, with D unclear. Germline CDR1 and CDR2: SGHNT and YENEEA. The V and J ends lost 1 base and 3 bases respectively, with 5 bases between them. This CDR3 contains 13 residues. The CDR3 loop reads CASSLVRTDTQYF. The DNA of the CDR3 is TGTGCCAGCAGCTTAGTCCGGACAGATACGCAGTATTTT. The full variable domain, with the rest looked up from reference TRBV11-3 and TRBJ2-3, is EAGVVQSPRYKIIEKKQPVAFWCNPISGHNTLYWYLQNLGQGPELLIRYENEEAVDDSQLPKDRFSAERLKGVDSTLKIQPAELGDSAVYLCASSLVRTDTQYFGPGTRLTVL.

V gene TRBV28 combines with J gene TRBJ2-7; D remains ambiguous. This CDR3 has 13 amino acids. Germline CDR1 reads MDHEN; CDR2 reads SYDVKM. Trimming cost V 7 bases and J 2 bases, with 12 bases left between them. For the CDR3, the DNA is TGTGCCAGCACAGGAATTAACCCCTACGAGCAGTACTTC. Protein: CASTGINPYEQYF.

This chain links TRBV19 with TRBJ1-4; 8 bases are shared with TRBD1. V shed 5 bases, J shed 11 bases, and the junction held 10 bases outside the gene matches. The CDR3 extends over 14 amino acids. Germline loops: CDR1 LNHDA, CDR2 SQIVND (reference sequence). CDR3 residues: CASSPPGTGGKLFF. CDR3 sequence (DNA): TGTGCCAGTAGTCCCCCCGGGACAGGAGGCAAACTGTTTTTT.

The chain couples TRBV5-1 to TRBJ2-6; the D is unclear. Trimming left V 2 bases short and J 0 bases short, with 6 bases between. The V gene's germline CDR1 is SGHRS and CDR2 YFSETQ. The CDR3 sequence is 15 residues long. CDR3 in amino acids: CASSFGNSGANVLTF. DNA for the CDR3: TGCGCCAGCAGCTTTGGAAACTCTGGGGCCAACGTCCTGACTTTC.

The J gene is TRBJ1-1, the V gene TRBV2; unclear D gene. The germline V and J ends were trimmed by 0 bases and 6 bases, with 8 bases remaining between them. The CDR3 covers 13 residues. Germline CDR1 and CDR2: SNHLY and FYNNEI. For the CDR3, the DNA is TGTGCCAGCAGTGAAGCGCCCGGGCCTGAAGCTTTCTTT. The encoded protein is CASSEAPGPEAFF.

CDR3 nucleotides: TGTGCCAGCAGCTTATGGGGGGAGAATTCACCCCTCCACTTT. Translating gives CASSLWGENSPLHF. V is TRBV11-2 and J is TRBJ1-6; D is possibly TRBD1 (5 bases). This CDR3 comprises 14 residues. With 2 bases removed from V and 7 bases from J, the gap between germline ends came to 9 bases. Germline-derived CDR1 and CDR2 are SGHAT and FQNNGV.